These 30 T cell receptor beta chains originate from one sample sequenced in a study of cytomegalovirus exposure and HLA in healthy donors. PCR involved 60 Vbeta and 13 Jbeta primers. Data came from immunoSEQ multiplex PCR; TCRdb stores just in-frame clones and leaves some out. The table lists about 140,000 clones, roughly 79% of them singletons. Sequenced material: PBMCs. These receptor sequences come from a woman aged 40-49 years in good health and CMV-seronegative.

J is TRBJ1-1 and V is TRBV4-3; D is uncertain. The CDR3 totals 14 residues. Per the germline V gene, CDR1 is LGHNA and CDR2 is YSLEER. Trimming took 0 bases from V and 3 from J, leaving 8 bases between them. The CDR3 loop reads CASSQDLAYTEAFF. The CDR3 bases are TGCGCCAGCAGCCAAGACTTGGCTTACACTGAAGCTTTCTTT.

CDR3 region: CASSYSKTNYEQYF. As DNA, the CDR3 is TGTGCCAGCAGTTACTCGAAGACAAACTACGAGCAGTACTTC. The chain has TRBV6-6 and TRBJ2-7; D gene unclear. The germline V gene has CDR1 MNHNY and CDR2 SVGAGI (reference sequence). Trimming removed 0 bases from V and 3 bases from J, with 9 bases in between. The CDR3 covers 14 residues.

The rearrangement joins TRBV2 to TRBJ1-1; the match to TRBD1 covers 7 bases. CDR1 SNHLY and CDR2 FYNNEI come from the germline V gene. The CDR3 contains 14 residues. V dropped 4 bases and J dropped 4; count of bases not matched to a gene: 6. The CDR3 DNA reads TGTGCCAGCAGTGGACAGGGAAGGGGCACTGAAGCTTTCTTT. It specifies CASSGQGRGTEAFF. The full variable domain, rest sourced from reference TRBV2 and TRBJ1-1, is EPEVTQTPSHQVTQMGQEVILRCVPISNHLYFYWYRQILGQKVEFLVSFYNNEISEKSEIFDDQFSVERPDGSNFTLKIRSTKLEDSAMYFCASSGQGRGTEAFFGQGTRLTVV.

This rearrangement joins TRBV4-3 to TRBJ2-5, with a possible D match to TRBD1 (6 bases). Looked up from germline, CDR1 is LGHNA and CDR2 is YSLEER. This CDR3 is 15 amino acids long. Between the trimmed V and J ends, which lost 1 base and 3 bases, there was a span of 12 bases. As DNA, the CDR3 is TGCGCCAGCAGCCAAGGTGCGGCAGGGGAAGAGACCCAGTACTTC. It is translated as CASSQGAAGEETQYF.

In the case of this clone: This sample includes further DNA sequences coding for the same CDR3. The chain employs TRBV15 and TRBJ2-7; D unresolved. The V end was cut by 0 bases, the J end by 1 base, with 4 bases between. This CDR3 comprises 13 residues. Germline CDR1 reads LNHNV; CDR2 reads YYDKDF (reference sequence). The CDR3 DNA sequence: TGTGCCACCAGCAGAGACAGGTCCTACGAGCAGTACTTC. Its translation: CATSRDRSYEQYF.

The CDR3 loop is CSVEGQGQGHEKLFF. CDR3 sequence (DNA): TGCAGCGTTGAAGGTCAGGGACAGGGGCATGAAAAACTGTTTTTT. This chain uses TRBV29-1 with TRBJ1-4; TRBD1 agrees at 10 bases. V lost 1 base to trimming and J lost 6 bases; unmatched junction nucleotides: 5. Germline V gene lookup returns CDR1 SQVTM and CDR2 ANQGSEA. This CDR3 contains 15 residues.

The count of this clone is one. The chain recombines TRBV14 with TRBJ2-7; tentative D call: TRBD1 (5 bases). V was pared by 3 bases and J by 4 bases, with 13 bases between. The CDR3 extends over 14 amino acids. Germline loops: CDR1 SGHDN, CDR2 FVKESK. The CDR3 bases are TGTGCCAGCAGCCAGCAGGGTATAGAGTACGAGCAGTACTTC. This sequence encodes CASSQQGIEYEQYF.

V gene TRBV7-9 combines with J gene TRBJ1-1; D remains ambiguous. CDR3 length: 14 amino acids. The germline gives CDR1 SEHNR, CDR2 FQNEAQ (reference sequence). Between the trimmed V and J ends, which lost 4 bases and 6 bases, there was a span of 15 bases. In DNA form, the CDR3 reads TGTGCCAGCAGCTCAAGAGGGAGTAGGGCTGAAGCTTTCTTT. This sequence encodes CASSSRGSRAEAFF.

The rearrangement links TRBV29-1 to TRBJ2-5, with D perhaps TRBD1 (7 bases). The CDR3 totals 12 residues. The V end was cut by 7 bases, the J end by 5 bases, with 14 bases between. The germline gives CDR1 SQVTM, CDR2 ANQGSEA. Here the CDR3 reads CSGRAGQETQYF. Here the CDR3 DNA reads TGCAGCGGGAGGGCGGGACAGGAGACCCAGTACTTC.

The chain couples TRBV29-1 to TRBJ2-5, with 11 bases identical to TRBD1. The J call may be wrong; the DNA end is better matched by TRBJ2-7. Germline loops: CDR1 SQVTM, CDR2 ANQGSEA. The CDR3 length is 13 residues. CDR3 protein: CSVWGQGAYEQYF. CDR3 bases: TGCAGCGTTTGGGGACAGGGGGCCTACGAGCAGTACTTC.

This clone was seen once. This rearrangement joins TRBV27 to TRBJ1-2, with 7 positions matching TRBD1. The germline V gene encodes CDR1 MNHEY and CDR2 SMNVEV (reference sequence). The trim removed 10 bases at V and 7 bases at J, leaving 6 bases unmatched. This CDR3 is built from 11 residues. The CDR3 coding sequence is TGTGCCACGTGGGACAGTACTGGCTACACCTTC. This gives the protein CATWDSTGYTF.

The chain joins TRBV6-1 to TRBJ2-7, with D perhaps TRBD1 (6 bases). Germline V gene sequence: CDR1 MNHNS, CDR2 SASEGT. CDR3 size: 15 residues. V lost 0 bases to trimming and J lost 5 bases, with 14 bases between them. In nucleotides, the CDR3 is TGTGCCAGCAGTGAAGCGCCCAGGGGCGGCCACGAGCAGTACTTC. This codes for CASSEAPRGGHEQYF.

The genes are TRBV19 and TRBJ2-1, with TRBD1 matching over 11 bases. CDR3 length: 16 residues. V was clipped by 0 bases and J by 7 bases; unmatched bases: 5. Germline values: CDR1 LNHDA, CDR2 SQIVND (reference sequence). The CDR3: CASSIEDRGPRNEQFF. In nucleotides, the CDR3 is TGTGCCAGTAGTATAGAGGACAGGGGGCCTCGAAATGAGCAGTTCTTC.

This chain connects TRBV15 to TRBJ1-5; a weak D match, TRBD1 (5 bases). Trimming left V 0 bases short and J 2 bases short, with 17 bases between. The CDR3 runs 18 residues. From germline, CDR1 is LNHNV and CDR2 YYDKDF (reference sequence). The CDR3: CATSRDPAGGNGNQPQHF. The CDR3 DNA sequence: TGTGCCACCAGCAGAGATCCCGCGGGGGGGAACGGCAATCAGCCCCAGCATTTT.

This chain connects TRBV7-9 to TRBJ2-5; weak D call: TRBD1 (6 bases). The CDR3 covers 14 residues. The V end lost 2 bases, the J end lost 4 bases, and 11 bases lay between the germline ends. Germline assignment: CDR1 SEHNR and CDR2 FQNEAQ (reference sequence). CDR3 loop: CASSLTRGGETQYF. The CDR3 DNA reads TGTGCCAGCAGCTTAACAAGAGGGGGAGAGACCCAGTACTTC.

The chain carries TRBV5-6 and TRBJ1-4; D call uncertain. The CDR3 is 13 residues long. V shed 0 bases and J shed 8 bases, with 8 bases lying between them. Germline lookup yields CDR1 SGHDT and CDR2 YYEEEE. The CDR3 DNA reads TGTGCCAGCAGCTTGGACGTGAGGGAAAAACTGTTTTTT. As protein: CASSLDVREKLFF. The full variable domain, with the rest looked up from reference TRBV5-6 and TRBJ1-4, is DAGVTQSPTHLIKTRGQQVTLRCSPKSGHDTVSWYQQALGQGPQFIFQYYEEEERQRGNFPDRFSGHQFPNYSSELNVNALLLGDSALYLCASSLDVREKLFFGSGTQLSVL.

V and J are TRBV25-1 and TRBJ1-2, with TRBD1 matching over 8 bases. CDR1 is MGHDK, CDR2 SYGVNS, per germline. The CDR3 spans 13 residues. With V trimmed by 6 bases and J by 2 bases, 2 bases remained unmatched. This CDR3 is CASRDRVNYGYTF. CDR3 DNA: TGTGCCAGCAGGGACAGGGTAAACTATGGCTACACCTTC.

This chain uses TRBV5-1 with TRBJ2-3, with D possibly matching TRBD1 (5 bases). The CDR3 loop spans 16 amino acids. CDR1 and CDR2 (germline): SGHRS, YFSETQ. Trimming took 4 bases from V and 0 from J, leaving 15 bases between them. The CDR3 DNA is TGCGCCAGCAGCCGCCAGGGCGACTCTAGCACAGATACGCAGTATTTT. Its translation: CASSRQGDSSTDTQYF.

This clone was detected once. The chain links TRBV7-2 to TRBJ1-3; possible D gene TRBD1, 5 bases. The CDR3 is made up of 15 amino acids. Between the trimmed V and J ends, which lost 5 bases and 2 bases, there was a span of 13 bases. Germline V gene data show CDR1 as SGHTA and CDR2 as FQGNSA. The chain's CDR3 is CASSTSQGPGNTIYF. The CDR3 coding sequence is TGTGCCAGCAGCACATCTCAGGGCCCTGGAAACACCATATATTTT.

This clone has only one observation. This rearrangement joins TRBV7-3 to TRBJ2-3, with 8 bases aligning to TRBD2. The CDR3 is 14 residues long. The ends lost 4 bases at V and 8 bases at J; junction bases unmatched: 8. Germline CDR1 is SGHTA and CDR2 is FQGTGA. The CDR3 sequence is CASSSQPGGGTQYF. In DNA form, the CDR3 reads TGTGCCAGCAGCTCCCAACCCGGGGGGGGTACGCAGTATTTT.

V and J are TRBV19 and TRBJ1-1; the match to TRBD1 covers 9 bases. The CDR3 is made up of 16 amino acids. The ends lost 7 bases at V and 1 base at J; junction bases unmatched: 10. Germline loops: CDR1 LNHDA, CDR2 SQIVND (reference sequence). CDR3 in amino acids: CASTSRPGQGNTEAFF. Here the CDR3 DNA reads TGTGCCAGTACCAGTCGCCCGGGACAGGGGAACACTGAAGCTTTCTTT.

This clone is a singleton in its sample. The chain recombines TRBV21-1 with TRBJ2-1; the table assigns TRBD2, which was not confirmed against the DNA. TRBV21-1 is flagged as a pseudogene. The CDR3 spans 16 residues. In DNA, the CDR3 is TGTGCCAGCAGGGTTGGGTGCGGGAGGGCCACCAATGAGCAGTTCTTC. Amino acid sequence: CASRVGCGRATNEQFF.

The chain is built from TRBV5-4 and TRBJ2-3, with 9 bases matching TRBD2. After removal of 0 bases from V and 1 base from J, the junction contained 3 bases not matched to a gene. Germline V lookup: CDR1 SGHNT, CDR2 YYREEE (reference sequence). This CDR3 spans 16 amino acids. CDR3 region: CASSLGRTSGTDTQYF. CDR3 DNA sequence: TGTGCCAGCAGCTTGGGTCGGACTAGCGGCACAGATACGCAGTATTTT.

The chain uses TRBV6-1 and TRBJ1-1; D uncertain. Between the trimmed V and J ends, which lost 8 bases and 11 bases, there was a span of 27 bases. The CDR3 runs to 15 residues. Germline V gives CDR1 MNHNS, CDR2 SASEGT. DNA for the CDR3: TGTGCCAGCCGAGAATCAGAACTATACAACCTGGAGGCTTTCTTT. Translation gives CASRESELYNLEAFF.

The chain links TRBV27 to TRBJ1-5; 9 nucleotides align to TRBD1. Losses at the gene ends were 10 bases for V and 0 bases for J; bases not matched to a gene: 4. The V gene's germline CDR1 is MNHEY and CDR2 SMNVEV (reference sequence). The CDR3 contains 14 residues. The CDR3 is CATRTGASNQPQHF. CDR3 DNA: TGTGCCACCCGGACAGGGGCTAGCAATCAGCCCCAGCATTTT.

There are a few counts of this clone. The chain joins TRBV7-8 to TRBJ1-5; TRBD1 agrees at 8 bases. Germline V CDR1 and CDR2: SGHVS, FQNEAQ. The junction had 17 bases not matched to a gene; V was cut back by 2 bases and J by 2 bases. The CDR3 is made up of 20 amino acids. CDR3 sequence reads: CASSLRFGFTGGLGNQPQHF. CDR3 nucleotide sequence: TGTGCCAGCAGCTTAAGATTCGGATTTACAGGGGGGTTGGGCAATCAGCCCCAGCATTTT.

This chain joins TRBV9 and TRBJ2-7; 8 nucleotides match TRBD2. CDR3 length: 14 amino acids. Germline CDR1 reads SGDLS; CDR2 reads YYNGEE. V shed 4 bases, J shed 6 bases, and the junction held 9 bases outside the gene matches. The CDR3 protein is CASSPGWAGGEQYF. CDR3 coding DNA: TGTGCCAGCAGCCCCGGATGGGCGGGGGGCGAGCAGTACTTC.

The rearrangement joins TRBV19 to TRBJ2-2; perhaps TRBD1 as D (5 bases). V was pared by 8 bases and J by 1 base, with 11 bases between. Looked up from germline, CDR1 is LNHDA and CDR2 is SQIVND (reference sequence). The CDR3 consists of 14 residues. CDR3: CASSDKGNTGELFF. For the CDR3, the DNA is TGTGCCAGTTCGGACAAGGGGAACACCGGGGAGCTGTTTTTT.

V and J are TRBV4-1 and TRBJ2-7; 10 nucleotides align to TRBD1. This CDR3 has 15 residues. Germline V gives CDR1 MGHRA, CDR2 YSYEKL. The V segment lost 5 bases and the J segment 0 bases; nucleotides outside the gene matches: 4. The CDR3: CASSAGQGFSYEQYF. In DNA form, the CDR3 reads TGCGCCAGCAGCGCGGGACAGGGGTTCTCCTACGAGCAGTACTTC.

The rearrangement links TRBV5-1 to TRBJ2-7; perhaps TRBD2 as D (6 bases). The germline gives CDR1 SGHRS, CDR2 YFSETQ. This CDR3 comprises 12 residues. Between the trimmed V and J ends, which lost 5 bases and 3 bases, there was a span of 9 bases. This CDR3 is CASRGGVYEQYF. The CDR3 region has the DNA TGCGCCAGCAGGGGCGGGGTCTACGAGCAGTACTTC.